This T cell receptor beta chain appears in the sequencing data of a study of T-cell reconstitution after alpha-beta-depleted transplantation in children. This clonotype has at least ten counts. The target antigen is unknown. Library preparation (for TCRbeta) was performed with unique molecular identifiers. MiXCR was run by TCRdb on the PCR reads, yielding one entry per CDR3 protein. This table holds about 260,000 distinct CDR3 sequences, roughly 10% found once. V was pared by 2 bases and J by 7 bases, with 14 bases of the junction left unmatched. This CDR3 contains 17 residues. Germline CDR1 reads DFQATT; CDR2 reads SNEGSKA (reference sequence). Study results and limitations: Surviving recipient T cells and intrathymic progenitors accounted for some patients' high TCRbeta diversity at day 60. Fresh T-cell production supplied most of the T-cell counts and diversity seen one year after transplant. After transplant, at about two months, alpha-beta T cells were reportedly derived from several hundred expanded graft clones.

The sample was peripheral blood, taken 180 days after TCRalphabeta/CD19-depleted stem cell transplant. This chain connects TRBV20-1 to TRBJ2-1; 10 bases line up with TRBD2. The TCR comes from a male patient aged 2-10 years who had a stem cell transplant for chronic granulomatous disease, so the T cells may come from the graft donor. CDR3 sequence reads: CSARFSGRFGVWNEQFF. The CDR3 nucleotides read TGCAGTGCTAGATTTAGCGGGAGGTTTGGGGTTTGGAATGAGCAGTTCTTC.